This TCR beta chain was recorded in a study of cytomegalovirus exposure and HLA in healthy donors. In the case of this clone: The antigen is unknown.

Findings of the study overall: The records held CMV serostatus as the only immune exposure information. Presence/absence analysis assumed near-uniform sequencing depth across donors.

This CDR3 has 15 residues. V lost 5 bases and J 2 bases, leaving 15 bases between the germline ends. The V gene's germline CDR1 is MDHEN and CDR2 SYDVKM. The donors were healthy bone marrow donors. The study ran its PCR with 60 Vbeta and 13 Jbeta primers. As processed by the authors: Some 9.9 million shared chains were among about 80 million unique TCR beta chains counted in a later analysis. Assay: immunoSEQ multiplex PCR; the TCRdb copy retains only in-frame clones and omits some. For V, J and clone size, that table is used; D and trimming come from the DNA. The table includes about 160,000 clones, roughly 70% detected once.

The source of this sequence is a woman in her 30s in good health and CMV-seronegative. The chain employs TRBV28 and TRBJ2-5, with D tentatively TRBD1 (6 bases). Sequencing was carried out using PBMCs. The CDR3 DNA reads as TGTGCCAGCAGTCCCCCGGACAGCCCTCAAGAGACCCAGTACTTC. This gives the protein CASSPPDSPQETQYF.